This paragraph reports one T cell receptor beta chain. Per the study methods: Amplifying reference gene primers gave estimates of nucleated cell counts. Only in-frame clones appear in the TCRdb table, and some are missing; sequencing was by immunoSEQ multiplex PCR. V, J and clone size are those of that table, while D and trimming were read from the DNA. The table includes some 260,000 clones, under 85% detected once. The sample comes from a study of blood T cell repertoires in COVID-19. Study details: COVID-19 samples from acute and convalescent phases originated in the United States, Italy and Spain. PBMCs, B-cell-depleted T cells, or T cells provided the cDNA or gDNA that made up the material.

The CDR3 totals 17 residues. Germline trimming cut 2 bases from V and 7 bases from J; bases unmatched to any gene: 16. Looked up from germline, CDR1 is GTSNPN and CDR2 is SVGIG (reference sequence). This clonotype was obtained from a woman between 40 and 55 years old with active or convalescent COVID-19. The material sequenced was peripheral blood. The V gene is TRBV30, the J gene TRBJ1-4; 7 bases are a match to TRBD1. CDR3 DNA: TGTGCCTGGAGTCCTACGTTGAAGACAGGGTTTAGTGAAAAACTGTTTTTT. Protein product: CAWSPTLKTGFSEKLFF. The variable domain in full, completed from reference TRBV30 and TRBJ1-4, reads SQTIHQWPATLVQPVGSPLSLECTVEGTSNPNLYWYRQAAGRGLQLLFYSVGIGQISSEVPQNLSASRPQDRQFILSSKKLLLSDSGFYLCAWSPTLKTGFSEKLFFGSGTQLSVL.